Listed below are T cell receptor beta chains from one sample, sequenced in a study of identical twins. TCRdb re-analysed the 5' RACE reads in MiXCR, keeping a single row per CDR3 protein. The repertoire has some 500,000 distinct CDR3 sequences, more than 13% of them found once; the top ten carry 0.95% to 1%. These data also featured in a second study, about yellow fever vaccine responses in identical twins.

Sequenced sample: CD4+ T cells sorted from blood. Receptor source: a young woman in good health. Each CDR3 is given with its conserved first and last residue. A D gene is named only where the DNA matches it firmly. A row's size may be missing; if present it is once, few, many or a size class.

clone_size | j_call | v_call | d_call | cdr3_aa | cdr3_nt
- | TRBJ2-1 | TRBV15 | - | CATSRESGRVLGINEQFF | TGTGCCACCAGCAGAGAATCGGGGCGGGTACTCGGAATTAATGAGCAGTTCTTC
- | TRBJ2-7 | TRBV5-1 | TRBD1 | CASSLGGTGDYEQHF | TGCGCCAGCAGCTTGGGGGGGACAGGGGACTACGAGCAGCACTTC
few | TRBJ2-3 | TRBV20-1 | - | CSAPPSSKADTQYF | TGCAGTGCTCCCCCTAGCAGTAAGGCAGATACGCAGTATTTT
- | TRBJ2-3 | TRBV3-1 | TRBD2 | CASSQDLVAGGRGTQYF | TGTGCCAGCAGCCAAGATCTCGTAGCGGGGGGGCGGGGTACGCAGTATTTT
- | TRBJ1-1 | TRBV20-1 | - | CSAREGTVNTEAFF | TGCAGTGCTAGAGAAGGGACGGTAAACACTGAAGCTTTCTTT
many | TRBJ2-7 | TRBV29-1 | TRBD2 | CSVAGGDEQYF | TGCAGCGTGGCGGGGGGTGACGAGCAGTACTTC
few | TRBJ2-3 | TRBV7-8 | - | CASSLAMVARSTDTQYF | TGTGCCAGCAGCTTAGCGATGGTAGCTCGGAGCACAGATACGCAGTATTTT
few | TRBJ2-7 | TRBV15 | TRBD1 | CATSRGLGDSYEQYF | TGTGCCACCAGCAGGGGGTTAGGGGACAGCTACGAGCAGTACTTC
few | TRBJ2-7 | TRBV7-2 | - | CASSDDPSSYEQYF | TGTGCCAGCAGCGACGACCCGAGCTCCTACGAGCAGTACTTC
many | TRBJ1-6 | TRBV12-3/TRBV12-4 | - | CASSFEGGSPLHF | TGTGCCAGCAGTTTTGAGGGGGGATCACCCCTCCACTTT
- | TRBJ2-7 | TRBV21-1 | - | CASSKPGLAGASNYEQYF | TGTGCCAGCAGCAAACCGGGACTAGCGGGAGCGTCGAACTACGAGCAGTACTTC
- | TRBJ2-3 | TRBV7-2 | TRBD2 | CASRSGGLADTQYF | TGTGCCAGCAGGTCAGGTGGACTAGCAGATACGCAGTATTTT
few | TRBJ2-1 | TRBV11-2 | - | CASSLGGSGLNFYNEQFF | TGTGCCAGCAGCTTAGGGGGGTCGGGACTGAATTTCTACAATGAGCAGTTCTTC
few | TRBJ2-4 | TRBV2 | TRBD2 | CASSEGGGAPKNIQYF | TGTGCCAGCAGTGAAGGCGGGGGGGCCCCCAAAAACATTCAGTACTTC
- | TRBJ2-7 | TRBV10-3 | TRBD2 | CATRGGRDGYEQYF | TGTGCCACCCGGGGGGGCAGGGATGGCTACGAGCAGTACTTC
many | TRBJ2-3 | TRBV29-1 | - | CSVWGHRTDTQYF | TGCAGCGTTTGGGGACACAGGACAGATACGCAGTATTTT
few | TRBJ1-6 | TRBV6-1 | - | CASSEAALLYNSPLHF | TGTGCCAGCTCCGAGGCGGCCCTACTTTATAATTCACCCCTCCACTTT
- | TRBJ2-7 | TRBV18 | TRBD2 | CASSLLGSGSFYEQYF | TGTGCCAGCTCGCTCCTTGGGAGCGGGAGTTTCTACGAGCAGTACTTC
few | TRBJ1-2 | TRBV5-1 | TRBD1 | CASSRGQGAPGYTF | TGCGCCAGCAGCAGGGGACAGGGGGCGCCTGGCTACACCTTC